This TCR beta chain originates from a study of T cell responses to AZD1222 COVID-19 vaccine. Details on this clone: Its antigen is not identified.

Study-wide points: Donors were chiefly white British, with a greater number of females, and clonal diversity was perhaps underestimated.

The CDR3 has 14 amino acids. The V gene lost 2 bases and the J gene lost 2 bases, with 7 bases spanning the gap. Germline V gene data show CDR1 as MDHEN and CDR2 as SYDVKM. Sequencing used immunoSEQ multiplex PCR; TCRdb keeps in-frame clones, though not all of them. In the table there are some 97,000 clones, 80% to 90% of which are singletons. The clonotype was recovered from an adult in good health. The sample consisted of peripheral blood, taken on day 0 of MenACWY control vaccination. The V call is TRBV28, the J call TRBJ1-3, with D maybe TRBD1 (5 bases). In DNA form, the CDR3 reads TGTGCCAGCAGTTTAGCGGGGGCTGGAAACACCATATATTTT. This translates into CASSLAGAGNTIYF. The full variable domain, completed using reference TRBV28 and TRBJ1-3, is DVKVTQSSRYLVKRTGEKVFLECVQDMDHENMFWYRQDPGLGLRLIYFSYDVKMKEKGDIPEGYSVSREKKERFSLILESASTNQTSMYLCASSLAGAGNTIYFGEGSWLTVV.